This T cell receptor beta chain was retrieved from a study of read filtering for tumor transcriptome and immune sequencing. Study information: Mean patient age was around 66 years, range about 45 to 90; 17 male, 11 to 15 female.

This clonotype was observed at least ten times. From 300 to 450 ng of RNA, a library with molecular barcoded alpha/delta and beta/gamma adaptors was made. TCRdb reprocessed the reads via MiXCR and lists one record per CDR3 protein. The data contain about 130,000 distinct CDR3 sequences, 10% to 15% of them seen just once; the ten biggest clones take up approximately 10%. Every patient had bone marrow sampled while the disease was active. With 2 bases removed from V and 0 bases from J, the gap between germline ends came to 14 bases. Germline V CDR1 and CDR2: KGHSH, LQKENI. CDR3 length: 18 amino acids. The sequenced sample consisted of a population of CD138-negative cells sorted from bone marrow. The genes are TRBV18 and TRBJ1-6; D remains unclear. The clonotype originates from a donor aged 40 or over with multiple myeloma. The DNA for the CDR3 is TGTGCCAGCTCACCAAGTCTTGCGGGCAGCTCCTATAATTCACCCCTCCACTTT. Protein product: CASSPSLAGSSYNSPLHF.